A single sample is the source of the 30 T cell receptor beta chains below, sequenced in a study of identical twins. TCRdb re-called the 5' RACE reads through MiXCR, storing one row per CDR3 protein. Here the sample spans about 260,000 distinct CDR3 sequences, approximately 7% being singletons. These data also featured in a second study, about yellow fever vaccine responses in identical twins.

The sample consisted of memory (CD45RO+) T cells sorted from blood. These receptors were obtained from a woman in her late teens or twenties in good health.

This clonotype has only a few counts. This chain links TRBV12-3 or TRBV12-4 with TRBJ2-6, with 9 nucleotides matching TRBD1. J gave up 3 bases and V 5 bases, and 5 bases lay outside the gene matches. This CDR3 is built from 16 residues. CDR3 residues: CASSRQGGGGANVLTF. Here the CDR3 DNA reads TGTGCCAGCAGTCGACAGGGGGGTGGTGGGGCCAACGTCCTGACTTTC.

The chain has TRBV7-6 and TRBJ2-6, with 10 bases that match TRBD2. Looked up from germline, CDR1 is SGHVS and CDR2 is FNYEAQ. The CDR3 is 21 amino acids. The V and J ends lost 2 bases and 0 bases, in that order; junction bases with no gene match: 13. CDR3 region: CASSLNRGTSVGSSGANVLTF. The CDR3, as DNA: TGTGCCAGCAGCTTAAATAGGGGGACTAGCGTCGGAAGCTCTGGGGCCAACGTCCTGACTTTC. Based on the CDR3 plus reference TRBV7-6 and TRBJ2-6, the full variable domain is GAGVSQSPRYKVTKRGQDVALRCDPISGHVSLYWYRQALGQGPEFLTYFNYEAQQDKSGLPNDRFSAERPEGSISTLTIQRTEQRDSAMYRCASSLNRGTSVGSSGANVLTFGAGSRLTVL.

As to this clonotype: This sequence may be a read error, since a much larger clone differs from it by one base. This chain uses TRBV5-1 with TRBJ2-3; 10 bases line up with TRBD2. The J segment lost 2 bases and the V segment lost 4 bases, leaving 7 bases of the junction unmatched. The CDR3 is 16 amino acids. The germline gives CDR1 SGHRS, CDR2 YFSETQ. The CDR3 protein is CASSLQGTSDTDTQYF. CDR3 nucleotide sequence: TGCGCCAGCAGCCTGCAAGGGACTAGCGACACAGATACGCAGTATTTT.

This clonotype was seen only a few times. CDR3 sequence reads: CASSTTGVRETQYF. The CDR3 nucleotides are TGTGCCAGCAGCACGACAGGGGTTAGGGAGACCCAGTACTTC. The chain combines TRBV11-3 with TRBJ2-5, with 8 bases that match TRBD1. CDR1 SGHNT and CDR2 YENEEA come from the germline V gene. This CDR3 is built from 14 residues. The trim removed 5 bases at V and 5 bases at J, leaving 7 bases unmatched.

This clonotype was seen ten or more times. One end of the junction is discordant with germline, which a read error may explain. V gene TRBV7-6 combines with J gene TRBJ2-1; no clear D gene. Germline values: CDR1 SGHVS, CDR2 FNYEAQ. CDR3 size: 11 residues. CDR3 residues: CASSSHNEQFF. Written as DNA, the CDR3 is TGTGCCAGCAGCTCCCACAATGAGCAGTTCTTC.

This clonotype was seen many times. The CDR3 loop is CASSEQGTNTEAFF. The CDR3 DNA is TGTGCCAGCAGTGAACAGGGGACCAACACTGAAGCTTTCTTT. The rearrangement joins TRBV2 to TRBJ1-1, with a possible D match to TRBD1 (6 bases). This CDR3 has 14 residues. Looked up from germline, CDR1 is SNHLY and CDR2 is FYNNEI. Trimming cost V 2 bases and J 2 bases, with 9 bases left between them.

This clonotype came up many times. The chain joins TRBV6-5 to TRBJ2-1, with TRBD2 identical over 11 bases. Per the germline V gene, CDR1 is MNHEY and CDR2 is SVGAGI. This CDR3 is built from 15 residues. The J segment lost 10 bases and the V segment lost 6 bases, leaving 11 bases of the junction unmatched. DNA of the CDR3: TGTGCCAGCAGCCTCGCTAGCGGGAGGTTCGGGGAGCAGTTCTTC. This encodes CASSLASGRFGEQFF.

This clonotype was recorded a few times. The chain combines TRBV2 with TRBJ2-1; 12 nucleotides line up with TRBD2. In germline, CDR1 is SNHLY, CDR2 FYNNEI. V lost 10 bases and J lost 9; bases outside the gene matches: 13. The CDR3 has 15 residues. The CDR3 here is CATDRLAGVVGEQFF. CDR3 nucleotides: TGTGCCACCGATCGACTAGCGGGAGTAGTTGGTGAGCAGTTCTTC.

This clonotype turned up a few times. The chain joins TRBV3-1 to TRBJ2-3; TRBD2 matches at 12 bases. Germline CDR1 is LGHDT and CDR2 is YNNKEL (reference sequence). The CDR3 consists of 19 residues. V lost 1 base, J lost 0 bases, and 8 bases stayed unmatched. CDR3 in DNA: TGTGCCAGCAGCCAAGCGGGGCTAGCGGGGGGGCTTAGCACAGATACGCAGTATTTT. It yields the protein CASSQAGLAGGLSTDTQYF.

This clonotype was counted only a few times. V and J are TRBV28 and TRBJ1-2; D not certain. Trimming removed 1 base at V and 4 bases at J, with 13 bases between. CDR3 size: 15 residues. Germline CDR1 is MDHEN and CDR2 is SYDVKM. The DNA of the CDR3 is TGTGCCAGCAGTTTATTCAGGTCCATTTTCTATGGCTACACCTTC. Translating it yields CASSLFRSIFYGYTF.

This chain joins TRBV12-3 or TRBV12-4 and TRBJ1-1; the D is unclear. This CDR3 contains 13 residues. Trimming stripped 1 base from V and 4 bases from J, with 7 bases between. Written as DNA, the CDR3 is TGTGCCAGCAGTTTAGTAGGACCCACTGAAGCTTTCTTT. Residues: CASSLVGPTEAFF.

This clonotype occurred many times. This chain connects TRBV12-3 or TRBV12-4 to TRBJ2-5; tentatively, D is TRBD1 (6 bases). V was clipped by 11 bases and J by 2 bases, with 15 bases between them. This CDR3 is 13 amino acids long. The CDR3 loop reads CASTGQIQETQYF. The CDR3 bases are TGTGCCTCTACAGGGCAGATTCAAGAGACCCAGTACTTC.

This clonotype was found many times. The genes are TRBV15 and TRBJ1-4; D remains unclear. V was cut by 8 bases and J by 4 bases, with 5 bases left in between. Germline V CDR1 and CDR2: LNHNV, YYDKDF (reference sequence). This CDR3 comprises 11 residues. The DNA of the CDR3 is TGTGCCACCGCCCTTAATGAAAAACTGTTTTTT. Its translation is CATALNEKLFF. Full variable domain (missing parts from reference TRBV15 and TRBJ1-4): DAMVIQNPRYQVTQFGKPVTLSCSQTLNHNVMYWYQQKSSQAPKLLFHYYDKDFNNEADTPDNFQSRRPNTSFCFLDIRSPGLGDTAMYLCATALNEKLFFGSGTQLSVL.

This clonotype was picked up a small number of times. The chain uses TRBV6-6 and TRBJ1-1; D unresolved. CDR1 is MNHNY and CDR2 is SVGAGI in the germline V gene (reference sequence). This CDR3 is built from 10 residues. V gave up 5 bases and J gave up 6 bases, with 4 bases separating them. CDR3 amino acids: CASSGPEAFF. For the CDR3, the DNA is TGTGCCAGCAGTGGGCCTGAAGCTTTCTTT.

In its sample, this clonotype was seen a few times. The chain carries TRBV20-1 and TRBJ1-5; D is ambiguous. Germline V lookup: CDR1 DFQATT, CDR2 SNEGSKA (reference sequence). V lost 3 bases to trimming and J lost 1 base, with 7 bases between them. The CDR3 is 13 amino acids. CDR3 protein: CSASSGSNQPQHF. As DNA, the CDR3 is TGCAGTGCTAGTAGCGGGAGCAATCAGCCCCAGCATTTT.

This chain links TRBV19 with TRBJ2-7; possible D gene TRBD1, 5 bases. CDR3 length equals 14 residues. V lost 5 bases to trimming and J lost 3 bases, with 14 bases between them. CDR1 is LNHDA, CDR2 SQIVND, per germline (reference sequence). CDR3 protein: CASSPRTPNYEQYF. The CDR3 DNA follows: TGTGCCAGTAGTCCCCGGACACCCAACTACGAGCAGTACTTC.

In this sample, this clonotype turned up a few times. V usage is TRBV5-1 and J usage is TRBJ2-1, with D possibly being TRBD2 (5 bases). V lost 4 bases and J lost 5, with 13 bases in between. The CDR3 runs to 14 residues. Germline values: CDR1 SGHRS, CDR2 YFSETQ. CDR3 bases: TGCGCCAGCAGCCCGCGGACTTCCGACAATGAGCAGTTCTTC. This encodes CASSPRTSDNEQFF.

This clonotype was seen a handful of times. J is TRBJ2-3 and V is TRBV5-5; 8 bases map to TRBD2. V lost 0 bases, J lost 8 bases, and 14 bases stayed unmatched. Germline values: CDR1 SGHKS, CDR2 YYEKEE (reference sequence). The CDR3 consists of 17 residues. CDR3 bases: TGTGCCAGCAGCTTGGCCGAAGGGCTAGCGGGTTTAGGTACGCAGTATTTT. This encodes CASSLAEGLAGLGTQYF.

The chain links TRBV11-2 to TRBJ2-7; 7 bases line up with TRBD2. The CDR3 runs 13 residues. V trimming: 4 bases; J trimming: 3 bases; junction bases outside the gene matches: 3. Germline CDR1 and CDR2: SGHAT and FQNNGV. In nucleotides, the CDR3 is TGTGCCAGCAGCTCTCGGGGGGTCTACGAGCAGTACTTC. The encoded protein is CASSSRGVYEQYF.

The sample holds many counts of this clonotype. This rearrangement joins TRBV5-5 to TRBJ2-7, with D possibly called TRBD1 or TRBD2 (5 bases each). CDR3 length equals 14 residues. V lost 0 bases and J lost 7, with 14 bases in between. Germline-derived CDR1 and CDR2 are SGHKS and YYEKEE (reference sequence). The CDR3 DNA reads as TGTGCCAGCAGCTTGGTGATCGGGGCTTGGGAGCAGTACGTC. The encoded protein is CASSLVIGAWEQYV.

The rearrangement uses TRBV20-1 and TRBJ1-1; 12 bases fit TRBD1. V dropped 4 bases and J dropped 1; count of bases not matched to a gene: 16. Germline values: CDR1 DFQATT, CDR2 SNEGSKA (reference sequence). The CDR3 is 19 residues long. CDR3: CSAIRDRGLSIGSNTEAFF. The CDR3 coding sequence is TGCAGTGCTATCCGGGACAGGGGGCTTTCGATCGGTTCGAACACTGAAGCTTTCTTT.

This clonotype was seen a handful of times. This sequence joins TRBV11-2 and TRBJ2-7, with D unresolved. The V gene lost 5 bases and the J gene lost 5 bases, with 7 bases spanning the gap. This CDR3 spans 11 amino acids. Germline CDR1 reads SGHAT; CDR2 reads FQNNGV. This chain's CDR3 is CASSGRNEQYF. In nucleotides, the CDR3 is TGTGCCAGCAGCGGCAGAAACGAGCAGTACTTC.

This clonotype was detected a few times. This chain connects TRBV12-3 or TRBV12-4 to TRBJ1-2, with D unresolved. The CDR3 totals 13 residues. V was trimmed by 5 bases and J by 5 bases, leaving 12 bases between them. The CDR3 region has the DNA TGTGCCAGCAGTCAAGACACCATGTATGGCTACACCTTC. This sequence encodes CASSQDTMYGYTF.

This clonotype appeared many times. This chain joins TRBV9 and TRBJ2-5; D gene unclear. This CDR3 contains 15 residues. Deletions cut 0 bases from V and 1 base from J, with 10 bases between. Germline V gene sequence: CDR1 SGDLS, CDR2 YYNGEE. CDR3 protein: CASSVGHRSQETQYF. CDR3 DNA: TGTGCCAGCAGCGTAGGCCATAGGAGCCAAGAGACCCAGTACTTC. The variable domain in full, completed from reference TRBV9 and TRBJ2-5, reads DSGVTQTPKHLITATGQRVTLRCSPRSGDLSVYWYQQSLDQGLQFLIQYYNGEERAKGNILERFSAQQFPDLHSELNLSSLELGDSALYFCASSVGHRSQETQYFGPGTRLLVL.

This clonotype was picked up a small number of times. The V and J genes are TRBV7-9 and TRBJ1-6, with 7 bases fitting TRBD1. J was trimmed by 14 bases and V by 1 base; bases with no gene match: 8. The germline V gene encodes CDR1 SEHNR and CDR2 FQNEAQ (reference sequence). The CDR3 covers 14 residues. CDR3 protein: CASSLGQGLPSLHF. CDR3 coding DNA: TGTGCCAGCAGCTTAGGACAGGGTCTGCCATCCCTCCACTTT.

The CDR3 DNA sequence: TGTGCCAGCAGCTTTTTCGAGACAGGGGGCGTTCAAGATACGCAGTATTTT. Protein product: CASSFFETGGVQDTQYF. The chain combines TRBV7-9 with TRBJ2-3, with 10 nucleotides matching TRBD1. This CDR3 comprises 17 residues. V dropped 3 bases and J dropped 5; count of bases not matched to a gene: 11. The germline V gene has CDR1 SEHNR and CDR2 FQNEAQ (reference sequence). Using reference TRBV7-9 and TRBJ2-3 for the parts outside the CDR3, the full variable domain is DTGVSQNPRHKITKRGQNVTFRCDPISEHNRLYWYRQTLGQGPEFLTYFQNEAQLEKSRLLSDRFSAERPKGSFSTLEIQRTEQGDSAMYLCASSFFETGGVQDTQYFGPGTRLTVL.

This clonotype was picked up many times. This chain joins TRBV2 and TRBJ2-1; TRBD1 or TRBD2 may be the D gene (5 bases each). Germline CDR1 SNHLY, CDR2 FYNNEI. V was pared by 2 bases and J by 0 bases, with 17 bases between. CDR3 length: 18 amino acids. This CDR3 is CASSEFGPGRFSYNEQFF. The CDR3 nucleotides are TGTGCCAGCAGTGAATTCGGACCGGGACGCTTCTCCTACAATGAGCAGTTCTTC.

The chain employs TRBV5-1 and TRBJ1-2; D not resolved. Germline V CDR1 and CDR2: SGHRS, YFSETQ. CDR3 length: 14 amino acids. V lost 4 bases and J lost 7, with 17 bases in between. The CDR3 spells CASSPDRGKGGYTF. The DNA of the CDR3 is TGCGCCAGCAGCCCCGACCGGGGTAAGGGTGGCTACACCTTC.

This clonotype was seen a few times. This sequence joins TRBV7-9 and TRBJ1-6; D is ambiguous. Germline V CDR1 and CDR2: SEHNR, FQNEAQ (reference sequence). The CDR3 is 14 residues long. V lost 1 base to trimming and J lost 8 bases, with 9 bases between them. The CDR3 sequence is CASSLGRNHSPLHF. The CDR3, as DNA: TGTGCCAGCAGCTTAGGCCGGAACCATTCACCCCTCCACTTT.

This clonotype was picked up a small number of times. V usage is TRBV11-2 and J usage is TRBJ2-1; TRBD1 or TRBD2 may be the D gene (6 bases each). With 1 base removed from V and 2 bases from J, the gap between germline ends came to 12 bases. This CDR3 comprises 16 residues. Germline V gene data show CDR1 as SGHAT and CDR2 as FQNNGV. The CDR3 region has the DNA TGTGCCAGCAGCTTAGTTGCGGGACAACCCTACAATGAGCAGTTCTTC. Protein product: CASSLVAGQPYNEQFF.